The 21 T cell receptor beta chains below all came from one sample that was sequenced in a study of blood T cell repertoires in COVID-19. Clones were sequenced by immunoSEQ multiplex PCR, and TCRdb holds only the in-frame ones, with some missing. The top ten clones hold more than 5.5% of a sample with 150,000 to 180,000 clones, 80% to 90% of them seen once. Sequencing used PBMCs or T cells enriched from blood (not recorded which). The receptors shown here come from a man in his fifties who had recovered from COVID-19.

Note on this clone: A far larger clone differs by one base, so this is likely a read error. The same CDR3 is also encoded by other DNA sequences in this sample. CDR3 in amino acids: CASSYDRVNTEAFF. For the CDR3, the DNA is TGTGCCAGCAGTTACGACAGGGTGAACACTGAAGCTTTCTTT. The chain combines TRBV6-5 with TRBJ1-1, with 7 bases aligning to TRBD1. V lost 2 bases to trimming and J lost 0 bases; unmatched junction nucleotides: 0. CDR3 length: 14 amino acids. CDR1 and CDR2 from the germline V gene are MNHEY and SVGAGI.

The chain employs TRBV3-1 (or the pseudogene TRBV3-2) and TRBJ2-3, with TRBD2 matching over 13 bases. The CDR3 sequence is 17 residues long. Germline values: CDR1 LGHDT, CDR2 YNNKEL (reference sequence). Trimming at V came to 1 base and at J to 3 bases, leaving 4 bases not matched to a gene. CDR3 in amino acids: CASSQALAGGFTDTQYF. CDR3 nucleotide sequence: TGTGCCAGCAGCCAAGCACTAGCGGGGGGGTTTACAGATACGCAGTATTTT.

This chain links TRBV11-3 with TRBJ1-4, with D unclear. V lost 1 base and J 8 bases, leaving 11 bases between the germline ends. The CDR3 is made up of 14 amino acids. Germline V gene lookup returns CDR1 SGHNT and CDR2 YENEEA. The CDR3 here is CASSLVGVQEKLFF. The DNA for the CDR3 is TGTGCCAGCAGCTTAGTGGGAGTTCAGGAAAAACTGTTTTTT.

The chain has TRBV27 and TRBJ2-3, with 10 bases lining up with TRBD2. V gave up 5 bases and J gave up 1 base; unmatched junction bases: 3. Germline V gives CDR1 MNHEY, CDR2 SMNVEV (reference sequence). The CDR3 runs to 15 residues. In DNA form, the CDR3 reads TGTGCCAGCAGTACAGGGACTAGCGGCACAGATACGCAGTATTTT. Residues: CASSTGTSGTDTQYF.

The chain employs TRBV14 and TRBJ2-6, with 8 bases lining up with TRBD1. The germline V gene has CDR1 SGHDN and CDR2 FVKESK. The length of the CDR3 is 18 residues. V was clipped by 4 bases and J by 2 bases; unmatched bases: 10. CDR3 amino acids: CASSPPRGRVTGANVLTF. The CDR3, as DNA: TGTGCCAGCAGCCCGCCCAGGGGGCGCGTCACTGGGGCCAACGTCCTGACTTTC.

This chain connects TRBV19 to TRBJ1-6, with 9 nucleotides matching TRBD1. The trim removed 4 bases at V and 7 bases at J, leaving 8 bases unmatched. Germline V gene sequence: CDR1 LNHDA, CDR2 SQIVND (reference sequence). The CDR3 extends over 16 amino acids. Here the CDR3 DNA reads TGTGCCAGTAGTAACACAGGGGGCTTGGTAAATTCACCCCTCCACTTT. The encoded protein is CASSNTGGLVNSPLHF.

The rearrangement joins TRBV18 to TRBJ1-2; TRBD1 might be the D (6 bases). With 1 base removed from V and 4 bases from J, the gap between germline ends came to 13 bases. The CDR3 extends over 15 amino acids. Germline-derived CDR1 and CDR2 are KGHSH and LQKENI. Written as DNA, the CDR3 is TGTGCCAGCTCACCACTACAGGGATCTGCCTATGGCTACACCTTC. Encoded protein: CASSPLQGSAYGYTF.

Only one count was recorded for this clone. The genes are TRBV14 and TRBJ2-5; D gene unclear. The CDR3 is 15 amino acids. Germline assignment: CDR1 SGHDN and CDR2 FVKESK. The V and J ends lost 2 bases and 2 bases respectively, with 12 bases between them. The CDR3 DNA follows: TGTGCCAGCAGCCAAAACAGAGCCCGTCAAGAGACCCAGTACTTC. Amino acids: CASSQNRARQETQYF.

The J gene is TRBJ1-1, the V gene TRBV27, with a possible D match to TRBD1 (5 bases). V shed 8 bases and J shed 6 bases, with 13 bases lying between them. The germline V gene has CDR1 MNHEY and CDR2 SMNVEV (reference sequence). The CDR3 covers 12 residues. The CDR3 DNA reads TGTGCCAGCTGGGGGGGGGACCCTGAAGCTTTCTTT. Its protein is CASWGGDPEAFF.

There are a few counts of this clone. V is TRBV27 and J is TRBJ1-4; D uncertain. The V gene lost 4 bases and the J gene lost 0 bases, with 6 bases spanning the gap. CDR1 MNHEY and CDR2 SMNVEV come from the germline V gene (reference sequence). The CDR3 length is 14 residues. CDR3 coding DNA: TGTGCCAGCAGTTACAGTGCAACTAATGAAAAACTGTTTTTT. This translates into CASSYSATNEKLFF.

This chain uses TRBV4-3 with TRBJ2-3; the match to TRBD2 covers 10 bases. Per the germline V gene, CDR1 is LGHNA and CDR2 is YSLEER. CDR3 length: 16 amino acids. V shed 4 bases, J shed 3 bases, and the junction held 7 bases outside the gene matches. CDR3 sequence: CASSPGLAAATDTQYF. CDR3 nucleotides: TGCGCCAGCAGCCCAGGACTAGCGGCAGCAACAGATACGCAGTATTTT.

Here the CDR3 DNA reads TGTGCCAGCTCCGGGGGGAGTTCGGATTCACCCCTCCACTTT. It is translated as CASSGGSSDSPLHF. The chain has TRBV18 and TRBJ1-6, with a possible D match to TRBD1 (5 bases). Trimming left V 6 bases short and J 8 bases short, with 14 bases between. CDR3 length: 14 residues. The germline gives CDR1 KGHSH, CDR2 LQKENI.

CDR3 in amino acids: CASSVGTGETQYF. CDR3 sequence (DNA): TGCGCCAGCAGCGTCGGGACAGGGGAGACCCAGTACTTC. The chain has TRBV5-1 and TRBJ2-5; TRBD1 matches 9 bases. There are 13 residues in the CDR3. The V gene end was trimmed by 4 bases and the J gene end by 5 bases; junction bases not matched to a gene: 3. CDR1 and CDR2 from the germline V gene are SGHRS and YFSETQ.

The CDR3: CASSIYRGISQPQHF. CDR3 nucleotides: TGTGCCAGTAGTATTTATCGGGGAATCAGTCAGCCCCAGCATTTT. The chain uses TRBV19 and TRBJ1-5; D gene ambiguous. The length of the CDR3 is 15 residues. Germline CDR1 and CDR2: LNHDA and SQIVND (reference sequence). Deletions cut 3 bases from V and 6 bases from J, with 15 bases between.

The CDR3: CASSLLTGMNTEAFF. Here the CDR3 DNA reads TGTGCCAGCAGCTTGCTGACAGGGATGAACACTGAAGCTTTCTTT. The chain has TRBV5-4 and TRBJ1-1; 7 nucleotides match TRBD1. The V gene end was trimmed by 1 base and the J gene end by 0 bases; junction bases not matched to a gene: 3. CDR1 SGHNT and CDR2 YYREEE come from the germline V gene (reference sequence). CDR3 length: 15 residues. Full variable domain (remainder filled in from reference TRBV5-4 and TRBJ1-1): ETGVTQSPTHLIKTRGQQVTLRCSSQSGHNTVSWYQQALGQGPQFIFQYYREEENGRGNFPPRFSGLQFPNYSSELNVNALELDDSALYLCASSLLTGMNTEAFFGQGTRLTVV.

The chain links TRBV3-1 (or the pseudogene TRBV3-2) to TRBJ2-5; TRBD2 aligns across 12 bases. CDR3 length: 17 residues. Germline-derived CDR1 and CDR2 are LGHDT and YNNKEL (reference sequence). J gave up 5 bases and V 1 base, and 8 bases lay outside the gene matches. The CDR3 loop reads CASSQGASGGAGETQYF. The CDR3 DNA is TGTGCCAGCAGCCAAGGTGCTAGCGGGGGGGCCGGGGAGACCCAGTACTTC.

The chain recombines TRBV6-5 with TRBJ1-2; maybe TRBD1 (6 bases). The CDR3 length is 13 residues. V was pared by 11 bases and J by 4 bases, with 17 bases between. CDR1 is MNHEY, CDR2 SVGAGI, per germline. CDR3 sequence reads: CAARGSGVYGYTF. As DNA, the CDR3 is TGTGCCGCTAGGGGGTCAGGGGTCTATGGCTACACCTTC.

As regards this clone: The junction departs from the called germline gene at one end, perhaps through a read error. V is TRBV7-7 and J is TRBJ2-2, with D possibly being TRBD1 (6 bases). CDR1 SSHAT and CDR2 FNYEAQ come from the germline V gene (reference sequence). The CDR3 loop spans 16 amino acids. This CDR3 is CASSSRDNLNTGELFF. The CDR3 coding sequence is TGTGCTAGCAGCTCCCGGGACAACTTGAACACCGGGGAGCTGTTTTTT.

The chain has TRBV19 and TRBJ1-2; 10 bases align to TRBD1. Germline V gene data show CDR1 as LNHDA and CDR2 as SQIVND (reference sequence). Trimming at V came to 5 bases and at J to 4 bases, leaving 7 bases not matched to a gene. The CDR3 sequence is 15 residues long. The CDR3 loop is CASSPWTGGLYGYTF. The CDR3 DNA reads TGTGCCAGTAGTCCTTGGACAGGGGGGCTCTATGGCTACACCTTC.

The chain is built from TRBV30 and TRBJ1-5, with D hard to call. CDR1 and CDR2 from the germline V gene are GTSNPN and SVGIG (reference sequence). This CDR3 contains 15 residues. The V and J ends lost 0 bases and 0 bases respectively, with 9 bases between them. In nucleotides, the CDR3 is TGTGCCTGGAGTGTTGGGAGTTATAGCAATCAGCCCCAGCATTTT. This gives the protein CAWSVGSYSNQPQHF.

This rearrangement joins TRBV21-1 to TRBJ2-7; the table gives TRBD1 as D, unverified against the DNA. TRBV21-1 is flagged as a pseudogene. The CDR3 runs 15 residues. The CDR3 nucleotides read TGTGCCAGCAGCAAAGTTACAGGGGGCTTTTACGAGCAGTACTTC. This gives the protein CASSKVTGGFYEQYF.